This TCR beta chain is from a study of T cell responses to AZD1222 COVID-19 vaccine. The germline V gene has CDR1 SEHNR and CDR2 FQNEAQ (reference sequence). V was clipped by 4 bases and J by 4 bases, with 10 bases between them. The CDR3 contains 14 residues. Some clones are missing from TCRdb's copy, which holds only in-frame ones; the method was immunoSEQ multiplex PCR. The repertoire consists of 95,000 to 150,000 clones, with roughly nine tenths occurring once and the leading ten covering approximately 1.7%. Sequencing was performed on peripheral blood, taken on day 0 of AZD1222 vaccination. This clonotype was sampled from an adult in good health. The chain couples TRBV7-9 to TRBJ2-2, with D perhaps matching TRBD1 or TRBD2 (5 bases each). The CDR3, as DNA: TGTGCCAGCAGCTCCGGGGCAGGCACCGGGGAGCTGTTTTTT. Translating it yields CASSSGAGTGELFF.